The 26 T cell receptor beta chains given below trace back to one sample, sequenced in a study of cytomegalovirus exposure and HLA in healthy donors. The PCR was carried out with 60 Vbeta primers and 13 Jbeta primers. TCRdb's copy holds only in-frame clones and misses some; the assay was immunoSEQ multiplex PCR. The table shows some 140,000 clones, with about 84% occurring only once. The sample taken for sequencing was PBMCs. The receptors were gathered from a woman aged 40 to 50 in good health and CMV-seropositive.

This rearrangement joins TRBV6-1 to TRBJ1-3, with D uncertain. V lost 5 bases and J lost 0, with 8 bases in between. Germline V gene data show CDR1 as MNHNS and CDR2 as SASEGT. The CDR3 is made up of 14 amino acids. CDR3 DNA: TGTGCCAGCAGTAACTCATACTCTGGAAACACCATATATTTT. Translated, it gives CASSNSYSGNTIYF.

The V call is TRBV28, the J call TRBJ2-7, with 7 bases identical to TRBD1. CDR3 length: 15 residues. Trimming at V came to 6 bases and at J to 6 bases, leaving 14 bases not matched to a gene. Per the germline V gene, CDR1 is MDHEN and CDR2 is SYDVKM. The CDR3 loop is CASSPPDRPRCEQYF. CDR3 DNA: TGTGCCAGCAGCCCCCCGGACAGGCCCAGGTGCGAGCAGTACTTC.

J is TRBJ2-7 and V is TRBV5-6; D might be TRBD1 (5 bases). Germline lookup yields CDR1 SGHDT and CDR2 YYEEEE. The V end was cut by 2 bases, the J end by 7 bases, with 19 bases between. CDR3 size: 15 residues. The chain's CDR3 is CASSFGTGPLREQYF. CDR3 nucleotide sequence: TGTGCCAGCAGCTTCGGCACAGGCCCTCTGCGAGAGCAGTACTTC.

Note on this clone: Other DNA sequences in the sample encode the same CDR3. The rearrangement links TRBV30 to TRBJ2-1; 13 bases map to TRBD2. Germline V CDR1 and CDR2: GTSNPN, SVGIG (reference sequence). CDR3 length: 20 amino acids. J gave up 8 bases and V 0 bases, and 19 bases lay outside the gene matches. The CDR3 region has the DNA TGTGCCTGGAGTGTACGGCCCCATTGGTTACTAGCGGGAGGGGTCGATGAGCAGTTCTTC. It encodes CAWSVRPHWLLAGGVDEQFF.

In the case of this clone: A read error may produce the germline difference seen at one junction end. The CDR3 reads CASSYSTGLMNTEALF. CDR3 nucleotide sequence: TGTGCCAGCAGTTACTCAACAGGGCTAATGAACACTGAAGCTCTCTTT. This chain joins TRBV6-5 and TRBJ1-1; TRBD1 might be the D (6 bases). The CDR3 is made up of 16 amino acids. Germline loops: CDR1 MNHEY, CDR2 SVGAGI.

The genes are TRBV5-5 and TRBJ1-5, with 7 bases lining up with TRBD1. This CDR3 has 14 amino acids. Germline values: CDR1 SGHKS, CDR2 YYEKEE (reference sequence). Trimming took 2 bases from V and 2 from J; bases not matched to a gene: 1. The CDR3 DNA is TGTGCCAGCAGCTTCGGACAGGGCAATCAGCCCCAGCATTTT. This translates into CASSFGQGNQPQHF.

This rearrangement joins TRBV7-9 to TRBJ2-7; D possibly corresponds to TRBD2 (6 bases). The germline V gene encodes CDR1 SEHNR and CDR2 FQNEAQ (reference sequence). V was clipped by 4 bases and J by 3 bases, with 10 bases between them. This CDR3 is built from 13 residues. For the CDR3, the DNA is TGTGCCAGCAGCTCCCCCGGGGGCTACGAGCAGTACTTC. It specifies CASSSPGGYEQYF.

This clone was seen only once. The chain joins TRBV7-9 to TRBJ2-1; 7 positions agree with TRBD1. CDR1 and CDR2 from the germline V gene are SEHNR and FQNEAQ (reference sequence). The length of the CDR3 is 15 residues. V lost 0 bases to trimming and J lost 8 bases; unmatched junction nucleotides: 7. In DNA form, the CDR3 reads TGTGCCAGCAGCTTAGCGACAGGGTTGTTCGATGAGCAGTTCTTC. Its protein is CASSLATGLFDEQFF.

The count of this clone is one. The rearrangement joins TRBV5-1 to TRBJ2-7; D perhaps matches TRBD2 (7 bases). Trimming cost V 4 bases and J 2 bases, with 13 bases left between them. There are 14 residues in the CDR3. From germline, CDR1 is SGHRS and CDR2 YFSETQ. CDR3 in DNA: TGCGCCAGCAGCCGCGGGGGCCAGGCCTACGAGCAGTACTTC. Encoded protein: CASSRGGQAYEQYF.

V is TRBV6-5 and J is TRBJ2-7; 13 nucleotides agree with TRBD2. The CDR3 is 16 amino acids. Germline CDR1 reads MNHEY; CDR2 reads SVGAGI. Losses at the gene ends were 4 bases for V and 2 bases for J; bases not matched to a gene: 5. CDR3 protein: CASSSPGTSGAYEQYF. CDR3 nucleotides: TGTGCCAGCAGTTCCCCGGGGACTAGCGGGGCCTACGAGCAGTACTTC.

The chain is built from TRBV4-2 and TRBJ2-1; TRBD2 might be the D (6 bases). Trimming removed 0 bases at V and 2 bases at J, with 17 bases between. From germline, CDR1 is LGHNA and CDR2 YNFKEQ. This CDR3 spans 18 amino acids. The CDR3 DNA reads TGTGCCAGCAGCCAAGATCGGGGCGGGCGGGAACCCTACAATGAGCAGTTCTTC. It yields the protein CASSQDRGGREPYNEQFF.

J is TRBJ1-5 and V is TRBV16; TRBD1 aligns across 7 bases. The CDR3 covers 15 residues. Losses at the gene ends were 4 bases for V and 3 bases for J; bases not matched to a gene: 6. Germline V gene lookup returns CDR1 KGHSY and CDR2 FQNENV. The CDR3, as DNA: TGTGCCAGCAGCCCCTGGAGGGGGCTCAATCAGCCCCAGCATTTT. Protein sequence: CASSPWRGLNQPQHF.

The sample holds a few counts of this clone. This chain joins TRBV6-6 and TRBJ2-1; 8 nucleotides line up with TRBD1. The V gene's germline CDR1 is MNHNY and CDR2 SVGAGI (reference sequence). The V gene end was trimmed by 6 bases and the J gene end by 4 bases; junction bases not matched to a gene: 8. This CDR3 is built from 15 residues. The CDR3 DNA sequence: TGTGCCAGCAGCCCTCAGGGGGCAGGGTACAATGAGCAGTTCTTC. Its translation is CASSPQGAGYNEQFF.

The chain joins TRBV7-2 to TRBJ2-1; the match to TRBD2 covers 12 bases. J gave up 5 bases and V 3 bases, and 2 bases lay outside the gene matches. The CDR3 is 15 amino acids. CDR1 and CDR2 (germline): SGHTA, FQGNSA. In DNA form, the CDR3 reads TGTGCCAGCAGCTTGACTAGCGGGAGTAACAATGAGCAGTTCTTC. Encoded protein: CASSLTSGSNNEQFF.

The chain combines TRBV5-1 with TRBJ2-7; 10 bases are shared with TRBD2. Trimming at V came to 0 bases and at J to 12 bases, leaving 9 bases not matched to a gene. The CDR3 extends over 14 amino acids. Per the germline V gene, CDR1 is SGHRS and CDR2 is YFSETQ. In DNA, the CDR3 is TGCGCCAGCAGCTTGGAAGCTAGCGGGAGTCTTATGTACTTC. Translating gives CASSLEASGSLMYF.

This rearrangement joins TRBV2 to TRBJ1-2; weak D call: TRBD1 (5 bases). CDR1 and CDR2 from the germline V gene are SNHLY and FYNNEI. The CDR3 is 14 residues long. The ends were cut back, 6 bases at V and 0 bases at J, with 11 bases in the middle. The CDR3 nucleotides are TGTGCCAGCAGAGAGACAGACACTAACTATGGCTACACCTTC. Its translation: CASRETDTNYGYTF.

V gene TRBV29-1 combines with J gene TRBJ2-3; TRBD1 agrees at 7 bases. Germline V gene data show CDR1 as SQVTM and CDR2 as ANQGSEA. With V trimmed by 6 bases and J by 5 bases, 14 bases remained unmatched. The CDR3 runs 15 residues. The CDR3 nucleotides are TGCAGCGTATGCACAGGGGCCGGGCATGGAGATACGCAGTATTTT. Its translation: CSVCTGAGHGDTQYF.

V usage is TRBV4-2 and J usage is TRBJ2-1; tentatively, D is TRBD2 (7 bases). This CDR3 is built from 17 residues. CDR1 is LGHNA and CDR2 is YNFKEQ in the germline V gene. Trimming took 0 bases from V and 7 from J, leaving 19 bases between them. CDR3 sequence (DNA): TGTGCCAGCAGCCAAGAGATGGGAGGGGGTCTTGAAAATGAGCAGTTCTTC. Its protein product is CASSQEMGGGLENEQFF.

This clone was seen a handful of times. The V gene is TRBV10-3, the J gene TRBJ2-5, with D unresolved. The CDR3 covers 13 residues. Per germline, CDR1 ENHRY and CDR2 SYGVKD. Trimming removed 8 bases at V and 5 bases at J, with 15 bases between. The CDR3 spells CAIQSVPLETQYF. The CDR3 bases are TGTGCCATCCAGTCCGTCCCTCTGGAGACCCAGTACTTC.

This clone showed up just a few times. This chain connects TRBV7-3 to TRBJ2-3, with 14 positions matching TRBD2. Germline loops: CDR1 SGHTA, CDR2 FQGTGA. After removal of 5 bases from V and 5 bases from J, the junction contained 6 bases not matched to a gene. The CDR3 contains 16 residues. This chain's CDR3 is CASSPTSGRAGDTQYF. The CDR3, as DNA: TGTGCCAGCAGCCCGACTAGCGGGAGGGCCGGAGATACGCAGTATTTT.

This chain links TRBV10-3 with TRBJ2-5, with 8 nucleotides matching TRBD1. With 7 bases clipped from V and 4 bases from J, the junction kept 2 bases outside the gene matches. CDR1 ENHRY and CDR2 SYGVKD come from the germline V gene. This CDR3 is 12 amino acids long. The CDR3 region has the DNA TGTGCCATCAAAGGACAGGGAGAGACCCAGTACTTC. It yields the protein CAIKGQGETQYF.

The chain combines TRBV27 with TRBJ2-3, with TRBD1 identical over 9 bases. CDR1 and CDR2 (germline): MNHEY, SMNVEV (reference sequence). The V gene end was trimmed by 4 bases and the J gene end by 2 bases; junction bases not matched to a gene: 10. This CDR3 region has 17 residues. CDR3 DNA sequence: TGTGCCAGCAGTTCGATCCTCCGGGACAGGGCCACAGATACGCAGTATTTT. Translation gives CASSSILRDRATDTQYF.

The chain recombines TRBV18 with TRBJ2-1; 14 positions match TRBD2. V lost 6 bases to trimming and J lost 6 bases; unmatched junction nucleotides: 7. In germline, CDR1 is KGHSH, CDR2 LQKENI. This CDR3 region has 16 residues. CDR3 loop: CASSRPGLAGANEQFF. The CDR3 bases are TGTGCCAGCTCCCGTCCGGGACTAGCGGGGGCCAATGAGCAGTTCTTC. The complete variable domain, with remaining parts taken from reference TRBV18 and TRBJ2-1, reads NAGVMQNPRHLVRRRGQEARLRCSPMKGHSHVYWYRQLPEEGLKFMVYLQKENIIDESGMPKERFSAEFPKEGPSILRIQQVVRGDSAAYFCASSRPGLAGANEQFFGPGTRLTVL.

This clone has only one observation. The chain links TRBV2 to TRBJ2-7, with D possibly matching TRBD2 (5 bases). Germline assignment: CDR1 SNHLY and CDR2 FYNNEI. Trimming removed 6 bases at V and 7 bases at J, with 13 bases between. This CDR3 has 12 amino acids. The CDR3 DNA follows: TGTGCCAGCAGAGCAACTAGGTCTGAGCAGTACTTC. Its translation is CASRATRSEQYF.

CDR3 loop: CASGAGQGNYGYTF. The CDR3, as DNA: TGCGCCAGCGGGGCTGGACAGGGTAACTATGGCTACACCTTC. The rearrangement uses TRBV5-1 and TRBJ1-2; 8 positions match TRBD1. Trimming cost V 7 bases and J 1 base; bases outside gene matches: 6. Germline CDR1 and CDR2: SGHRS and YFSETQ. CDR3 length equals 14 residues.

This chain connects TRBV7-8 to TRBJ2-1; weak D call: TRBD2 (7 bases). Trimming took 5 bases from V and 9 from J, leaving 14 bases between them. CDR1 and CDR2 from the germline V gene are SGHVS and FQNEAQ. The CDR3 is made up of 13 amino acids. CDR3 sequence: CASSHRRGGEQFF. The CDR3 nucleotides are TGTGCCAGCAGCCACCGGAGGGGGGGTGAGCAGTTCTTC.